The source of this T cell receptor beta chain is a study of CD4 T cells in relation to SARS-CoV-2 and coronaviruses. Sorted naive or memory CD4+ cells met CEF peptides for 9 to 11 days. Some clones are missing from TCRdb's copy, which holds only in-frame ones; the method was immunoSEQ multiplex PCR. This sample has about 47,000 clones, with over 75% found just once. For this clone: Its cognate antigen is unknown.

Germline values: CDR1 MNHEY, CDR2 SMNVEV (reference sequence). The CDR3 has 14 amino acids. Trimming took 7 bases from V and 2 from J; bases not matched to a gene: 8. The clonotype comes from an adult with COVID-19. V and J are TRBV27 and TRBJ2-7; 7 bases map to TRBD2. Sequences were obtained from naive CD4+ T cells from PBMCs, cultured in vitro. Documented subset: naive CD4+ T cells isolated by negative enrichment. The CDR3 is CASNTAGFPYEQYF. The DNA for the CDR3 is TGTGCCAGCAACACAGCGGGATTCCCCTACGAGCAGTACTTC.